Shown below are 32 T cell receptor beta chains from a single sample sequenced in a study of blood T cell repertoires in COVID-19. This table comes from immunoSEQ multiplex PCR, and its TCRdb copy is limited to in-frame clones, with some not included. Of some 240,000 clones listed, about three quarters were seen once; the top ten hold 7.2%. The sample taken for sequencing was peripheral blood. The receptors shown here come from a woman in her seventies with acute or convalescent COVID-19.

The chain combines TRBV6-5 with TRBJ2-3; D remains ambiguous. Trimming stripped 7 bases from V and 8 bases from J, with 19 bases between. The CDR3 spans 14 residues. CDR1 is MNHEY, CDR2 SVGAGI, per germline. The CDR3 DNA reads TGTGCCAGCAAGAGACTCCCCGAGATCGGTACGCAGTATTTT. It is translated as CASKRLPEIGTQYF.

The rearrangement links TRBV11-2 to TRBJ1-5; D not certain. Trimming stripped 2 bases from V and 8 bases from J, with 10 bases between. Germline values: CDR1 SGHAT, CDR2 FQNNGV. This CDR3 has 13 residues. The CDR3 DNA follows: TGTGCCAGCAGCTTATCGGGGTTGGAGCCCCAGCATTTT. It translates to CASSLSGLEPQHF.

This chain connects TRBV7-2 to TRBJ2-2, with 8 bases lining up with TRBD2. Germline V gene data show CDR1 as SGHTA and CDR2 as FQGNSA. This CDR3 contains 14 residues. V dropped 9 bases and J dropped 7; count of bases not matched to a gene: 10. CDR3 sequence reads: CASTRGGLSGELFF. The CDR3 nucleotides read TGTGCCAGTACACGGGGGGGCCTAAGCGGGGAGCTGTTTTTT. The variable domain in full, completed from reference TRBV7-2 and TRBJ2-2, reads GAGVSQSPSNKVTEKGKDVELRCDPISGHTALYWYRQSLGQGLEFLIYFQGNSAPDKSGLPSDRFSAERTGGSVSTLTIQRTQQEDSAVYLCASTRGGLSGELFFGEGSRLTVL.

The chain recombines TRBV7-2 with TRBJ1-6, with D uncertain. Looked up from germline, CDR1 is SGHTA and CDR2 is FQGNSA. The CDR3 covers 15 residues. Trimming removed 8 bases at V and 6 bases at J, with 17 bases between. CDR3 DNA: TGTGCCAGCGGGCCTGGAGGGTTTCTTAATTCACCCCTCCACTTT. Translation gives CASGPGGFLNSPLHF.

V gene TRBV9 combines with J gene TRBJ2-7; the match to TRBD2 covers 11 bases. With 3 bases clipped from V and 4 bases from J, the junction kept 6 bases outside the gene matches. CDR1 is SGDLS and CDR2 is YYNGEE in the germline V gene. This CDR3 is built from 15 residues. CDR3 amino acids: CASSGGLAALYEQYF. CDR3 DNA sequence: TGTGCCAGCAGCGGGGGACTAGCGGCTTTGTACGAGCAGTACTTC.

This clone was detected only once. The chain carries TRBV11-3 and TRBJ2-7, with 7 nucleotides matching TRBD2. The CDR3 covers 14 residues. J gave up 4 bases and V 1 base, and 4 bases lay outside the gene matches. Germline CDR1 is SGHNT and CDR2 is YENEEA. In nucleotides, the CDR3 is TGTGCCAGCAGCTTAGCTAGCGGCCATTACGAGCAGTACTTC. It encodes CASSLASGHYEQYF.

This clone was observed a single time. V is TRBV19 and J is TRBJ2-2, with a weak D call TRBD2 (5 bases). Deletions cut 3 bases from V and 6 bases from J, with 11 bases between. The germline gives CDR1 LNHDA, CDR2 SQIVND (reference sequence). The CDR3 runs 14 residues. CDR3 region: CASSISGLAGELFF. CDR3 bases: TGTGCCAGTAGTATCTCGGGGTTGGCCGGGGAGCTGTTTTTT.

This clone was seen a handful of times. This rearrangement joins TRBV3-1 (or the pseudogene TRBV3-2) to TRBJ1-1, with D perhaps TRBD1 (5 bases). The CDR3 is 18 amino acids. V gave up 1 base and J gave up 1 base, with 19 bases separating them. Germline V gene lookup returns CDR1 LGHDT and CDR2 YNNKEL (reference sequence). The CDR3 DNA reads as TGTGCCAGCAGCCAAGGGGCCTCCCGGGGACTTTCGAACACTGAAGCTTTCTTT. Residues: CASSQGASRGLSNTEAFF.

The chain combines TRBV10-3 with TRBJ2-3; 11 bases fit TRBD2. The ends lost 4 bases at V and 5 bases at J; junction bases unmatched: 5. The germline V gene encodes CDR1 ENHRY and CDR2 SYGVKD. CDR3 length equals 15 residues. Here the CDR3 DNA reads TGTGCCATCAGTGCTATAGCGGGGGGGCAAGATACGCAGTATTTT. It codes for CAISAIAGGQDTQYF.

The gene calls are TRBV12-3 or TRBV12-4 and TRBJ1-5; D is ambiguous. The V and J ends lost 6 bases and 5 bases respectively, with 11 bases between them. There are 13 residues in the CDR3. As DNA, the CDR3 is TGTGCCAGCAGCTCCGACCGGGATCAGCCCCAGCATTTT. It codes for CASSSDRDQPQHF.

DNA for the CDR3: TGTGCCAGTAGTACATCCCTGACTAGCGGGGCGGAGACCCAGTACTTC. It translates to CASSTSLTSGAETQYF. V gene TRBV19 combines with J gene TRBJ2-5; 11 nucleotides line up with TRBD2. The CDR3 consists of 16 residues. Trimming at V came to 4 bases and at J to 5 bases, leaving 9 bases not matched to a gene. Germline CDR1 reads LNHDA; CDR2 reads SQIVND (reference sequence).

The chain has TRBV11-2 and TRBJ1-2; weak D call: TRBD1 (6 bases). The length of the CDR3 is 13 residues. CDR1 is SGHAT, CDR2 FQNNGV, per germline. V lost 5 bases and J lost 5, with 12 bases in between. The DNA for the CDR3 is TGTGCCAGCAGCCTAAATCAGGGGTATGGCTACACCTTC. Amino acid sequence: CASSLNQGYGYTF.

This clone has a single count. V and J are TRBV7-9 and TRBJ2-3; D is possibly TRBD1 (6 bases). V dropped 1 base and J dropped 5 bases, with 13 bases sitting between them. The CDR3 length is 15 residues. The germline CDR1 and CDR2 sequences are SEHNR and FQNEAQ (reference sequence). The CDR3 protein is CASSLVQTGIDTQYF. CDR3 in DNA: TGTGCCAGCAGCTTAGTCCAAACAGGGATAGATACGCAGTATTTT.

The rearrangement joins TRBV21-1 to TRBJ2-3; the D call of TRBD1 is as the table states it, not checked on the DNA. TRBV21-1 is tagged as a pseudogene. CDR3 length: 10 amino acids. In DNA, the CDR3 is TGTGCCAGCAGCTATCCACAGCAGTATTTT. The encoded protein is CASSYPQQYF.

V and J are TRBV10-2 and TRBJ2-5; weak D call: TRBD2 (5 bases). CDR3 length: 14 residues. Trimming shortened V by 3 bases and J by 5 bases, and 13 bases separated the two germline ends. Germline CDR1 WSHSY, CDR2 SAAADI. This CDR3 is CASSDARRRETQYF. In DNA form, the CDR3 reads TGCGCCAGCAGTGACGCGCGGAGGCGGGAGACCCAGTACTTC.

Of note for this clone: The same CDR3 can be traced to other DNA sequences in this sample. V is TRBV28 and J is TRBJ1-5; a weak D match, TRBD1 (6 bases). CDR1 and CDR2 from the germline V gene are MDHEN and SYDVKM. This CDR3 comprises 13 residues. Between the trimmed V and J ends, which lost 7 bases and 4 bases, there was a span of 11 bases. The CDR3 coding sequence is TGTGCCAGCACTAGAGGGGGTAATCAGCCCCAGCATTTT. This sequence encodes CASTRGGNQPQHF.

This chain's CDR3 is CASRLTSGAQATGELFF. The CDR3 DNA reads TGTGCCAGCAGACTGACTAGCGGGGCCCAGGCCACCGGGGAGCTGTTTTTT. This chain connects TRBV2 to TRBJ2-2; 11 bases line up with TRBD2. The CDR3 is made up of 17 amino acids. Germline V gives CDR1 SNHLY, CDR2 FYNNEI. V trimming: 6 bases; J trimming: 4 bases; junction bases outside the gene matches: 10.

The chain joins TRBV30 to TRBJ2-7; weak D call: TRBD1 (5 bases). The CDR3 is 12 amino acids. Germline V CDR1 and CDR2: GTSNPN, SVGIG (reference sequence). The V and J ends lost 1 base and 4 bases respectively, with 8 bases between them. CDR3 DNA sequence: TGTGCCTGGAGTGGGCAGGGTTACGAGCAGTACTTC. Amino acids: CAWSGQGYEQYF.

The V gene is TRBV25-1, the J gene TRBJ1-4; 7 bases match TRBD1. CDR3 size: 15 residues. V was clipped by 3 bases and J by 4 bases; unmatched bases: 5. The V gene's germline CDR1 is MGHDK and CDR2 SYGVNS. CDR3 amino acids: CASSDPGQINEKLFF. CDR3 bases: TGTGCCAGCAGTGACCCGGGACAGATTAATGAAAAACTGTTTTTT.

CDR3: CASSQPGYEQYF. CDR3 coding DNA: TGTGCCAGCAGCCAACCAGGGTACGAGCAGTACTTC. This chain links TRBV7-2 with TRBJ2-7, with TRBD1 as a possible D gene (5 bases). The CDR3 covers 12 residues. The V end was cut by 5 bases, the J end by 4 bases, with 9 bases between. Germline loops: CDR1 SGHTA, CDR2 FQGNSA. Full variable domain (rest looked up from reference TRBV7-2 and TRBJ2-7): GAGVSQSPSNKVTEKGKDVELRCDPISGHTALYWYRQSLGQGLEFLIYFQGNSAPDKSGLPSDRFSAERTGGSVSTLTIQRTQQEDSAVYLCASSQPGYEQYFGPGTRLTVT.

The rearrangement uses TRBV19 and TRBJ2-1, with D hard to call. The ends were cut back, 1 base at V and 6 bases at J, with 7 bases in the middle. Germline values: CDR1 LNHDA, CDR2 SQIVND (reference sequence). The CDR3 totals 13 residues. The chain's CDR3 is CASSIVTRNEQFF. DNA of the CDR3: TGTGCCAGTAGTATAGTCACACGCAATGAGCAGTTCTTC.

The rearrangement links TRBV10-3 to TRBJ1-3, with D maybe TRBD1 (5 bases). CDR1 is ENHRY, CDR2 SYGVKD, per germline. The CDR3 spans 18 residues. V lost 2 bases and J lost 0, with 17 bases in between. CDR3 amino acids: CAISEAPLQGVSGNTIYF. CDR3 sequence (DNA): TGTGCCATCAGTGAGGCCCCGCTGCAGGGTGTCTCTGGAAACACCATATATTTT.

The V call is TRBV5-6, the J call TRBJ1-2, with D possibly matching TRBD1 (6 bases). The CDR3 runs 17 residues. CDR1 SGHDT and CDR2 YYEEEE come from the germline V gene. Trimming took 1 base from V and 3 from J, leaving 19 bases between them. CDR3 in amino acids: CASSLLVISGADYGYTF. In nucleotides, the CDR3 is TGTGCCAGCAGCTTGTTAGTAATTTCAGGGGCCGACTATGGCTACACCTTC.

J is TRBJ2-3 and V is TRBV5-1; D is uncertain. The CDR3 runs 14 residues. The germline V gene encodes CDR1 SGHRS and CDR2 YFSETQ. The V end was cut by 0 bases, the J end by 1 base, with 6 bases between. Here the CDR3 reads CASSLAPGTDTQYF. In DNA, the CDR3 is TGCGCCAGCAGCTTGGCCCCGGGCACAGATACGCAGTATTTT. The whole variable domain, remainder taken from reference TRBV5-1 and TRBJ2-3, is KAGVTQTPRYLIKTRGQQVTLSCSPISGHRSVSWYQQTPGQGLQFLFEYFSETQRNKGNFPGRFSGRQFSNSRSEMNVSTLELGDSALYLCASSLAPGTDTQYFGPGTRLTVL.

This clone was seen just once. This chain joins TRBV6-5 and TRBJ2-7; D possibly corresponds to TRBD1 (5 bases). CDR1 is MNHEY and CDR2 is SVGAGI in the germline V gene. V gave up 6 bases and J gave up 2 bases, with 14 bases separating them. This CDR3 has 14 residues. The DNA for the CDR3 is TGTGCCAGCAGCAAGACAGAGCTGGCCTACGAGCAGTACGTC. Translated, it gives CASSKTELAYEQYV.

The chain joins TRBV5-1 to TRBJ1-4; D perhaps matches TRBD1 (5 bases). Deletions cut 4 bases from V and 8 bases from J, with 18 bases between. CDR1 is SGHRS, CDR2 YFSETQ, per germline. CDR3 length: 15 residues. CDR3 DNA sequence: TGCGCCAGCAGCAACACAGGCCACCCTGAGGAAAAACTGTTTTTT. Encoded protein: CASSNTGHPEEKLFF. Together with reference TRBV5-1 and TRBJ1-4, the CDR3 gives the full variable domain: KAGVTQTPRYLIKTRGQQVTLSCSPISGHRSVSWYQQTPGQGLQFLFEYFSETQRNKGNFPGRFSGRQFSNSRSEMNVSTLELGDSALYLCASSNTGHPEEKLFFGSGTQLSVL.

The V and J genes are TRBV7-8 and TRBJ1-2, with 9 bases that match TRBD1. This CDR3 region has 17 residues. CDR1 is SGHVS, CDR2 FQNEAQ, per germline. Trimming cost V 5 bases and J 6 bases; bases outside gene matches: 16. Here the CDR3 DNA reads TGTGCCAGCAGCAGCGGCCTCCCCACAGGGGGCCTCAATGGCTACACCTTC. Its protein product is CASSSGLPTGGLNGYTF.

The chain's CDR3 is CAISGSEGSRHRDTQYF. DNA for the CDR3: TGTGCCATCAGTGGTTCCGAAGGGAGTCGACACCGGGATACGCAGTATTTT. The gene calls are TRBV10-3 and TRBJ2-3; a possible D gene is TRBD2 (5 bases). Germline V gene lookup returns CDR1 ENHRY and CDR2 SYGVKD. The V gene lost 4 bases and the J gene lost 6 bases, with 23 bases spanning the gap. The CDR3 runs to 17 residues.

The chain has TRBV7-2 and TRBJ2-1; perhaps TRBD2 as D (5 bases). Germline V gene data show CDR1 as SGHTA and CDR2 as FQGNSA. V gave up 0 bases and J gave up 11 bases, with 8 bases separating them. CDR3 size: 12 residues. CDR3 in amino acids: CASSLADSQQFF. The CDR3 bases are TGTGCCAGCAGCTTAGCGGACTCACAGCAGTTCTTC.

The chain links TRBV5-1 to TRBJ2-5, with a tentative D call TRBD2 (6 bases). The V end was cut by 1 base, the J end by 5 bases, with 12 bases between. This CDR3 is built from 14 residues. Germline V gene lookup returns CDR1 SGHRS and CDR2 YFSETQ. The CDR3 region has the DNA TGCGCCAGCAGCTTGAGCCTGGGAGGCGAGACCCAGTACTTC. Protein product: CASSLSLGGETQYF.

This clone turned up a few times. The chain employs TRBV4-3 and TRBJ2-7, with D maybe TRBD2 (6 bases). Germline lookup yields CDR1 LGHNA and CDR2 YSLEER. The CDR3 has 14 amino acids. Trimming removed 1 base from V and 1 base from J, with 8 bases in between. Here the CDR3 DNA reads TGCGCCAGCAGCCAAGTCGGGGGTTCCTACGAGCAGTACTTC. Translating it yields CASSQVGGSYEQYF.

This chain connects TRBV6-5 to TRBJ2-3; 7 nucleotides line up with TRBD1. The CDR3 is 13 residues long. The germline V gene has CDR1 MNHEY and CDR2 SVGAGI. Germline trimming cut 7 bases from V and 2 bases from J; bases unmatched to any gene: 3. In nucleotides, the CDR3 is TGTGCCAGCAAACAGGGGAACACAGATACGCAGTATTTT. Encoded protein: CASKQGNTDTQYF.